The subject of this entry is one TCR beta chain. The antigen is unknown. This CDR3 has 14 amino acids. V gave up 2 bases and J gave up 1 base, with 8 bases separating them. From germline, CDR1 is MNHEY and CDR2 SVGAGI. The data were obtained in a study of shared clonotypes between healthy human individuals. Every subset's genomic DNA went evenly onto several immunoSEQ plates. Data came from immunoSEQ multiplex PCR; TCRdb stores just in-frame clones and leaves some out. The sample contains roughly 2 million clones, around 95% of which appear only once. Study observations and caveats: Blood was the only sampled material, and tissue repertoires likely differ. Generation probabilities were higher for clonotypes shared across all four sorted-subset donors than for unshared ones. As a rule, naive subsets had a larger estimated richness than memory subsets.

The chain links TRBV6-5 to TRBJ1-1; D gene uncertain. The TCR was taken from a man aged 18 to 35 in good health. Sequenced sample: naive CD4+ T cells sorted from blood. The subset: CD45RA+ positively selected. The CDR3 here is CASSYLAGNTEAFF. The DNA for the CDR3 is TGTGCCAGCAGTTACCTCGCAGGGAACACTGAAGCTTTCTTT.